These 16 T cell receptor beta chains came from one sample sequenced in a study of blood T cell repertoires in COVID-19. Repertoires were generated with immunoSEQ multiplex PCR, while TCRdb's copy carries only in-frame clones and drops some. This table holds 110,000 or so clones, about 88% found once. Sequenced input: peripheral blood. These receptors were taken from a woman in her sixties or seventies who had recovered from COVID-19.

This clone has only one observation. J is TRBJ1-3 and V is TRBV7-2; 8 nucleotides line up with TRBD1. V dropped 5 bases and J dropped 1; count of bases not matched to a gene: 7. The V gene's germline CDR1 is SGHTA and CDR2 FQGNSA. The CDR3 runs 16 residues. The CDR3: CASSAWDRPSGNTIYF. The CDR3 DNA reads as TGTGCCAGCAGCGCGTGGGACAGGCCTTCTGGAAACACCATATATTTT.

The V and J genes are TRBV28 and TRBJ1-3, with unresolved D. The V gene's germline CDR1 is MDHEN and CDR2 SYDVKM. V shed 6 bases and J shed 2 bases, with 11 bases lying between them. The CDR3 extends over 14 amino acids. The DNA of the CDR3 is TGTGCCAGCAGCCGGGAGGCTACTGGAAACACCATATATTTT. It encodes CASSREATGNTIYF.

The J gene is TRBJ1-3, the V gene TRBV7-8, with D unresolved. Trimming removed 3 bases from V and 8 bases from J, with 8 bases in between. This CDR3 has 12 residues. Per the germline V gene, CDR1 is SGHVS and CDR2 is FQNEAQ. The CDR3 loop is CASSLNSDTIYF. The CDR3 nucleotides are TGTGCCAGCAGCTTGAACTCCGACACCATATATTTT. Together with reference TRBV7-8 and TRBJ1-3, the CDR3 gives the full variable domain: GAGVSQSPRYKVAKRGQDVALRCDPISGHVSLFWYQQALGQGPEFLTYFQNEAQLDKSGLPSDRFFAERPEGSVSTLKIQRTQQEDSAVYLCASSLNSDTIYFGEGSWLTVV.

The chain couples TRBV7-6 to TRBJ1-4; unclear D gene. V was trimmed by 2 bases and J by 3 bases, leaving 7 bases between them. CDR1 is SGHVS, CDR2 FNYEAQ, per germline. The CDR3 length is 14 residues. Here the CDR3 DNA reads TGTGCCAGCAGCTTACAGGCAGCTAATGAAAAACTGTTTTTT. Its protein is CASSLQAANEKLFF. Full variable domain (missing parts from reference TRBV7-6 and TRBJ1-4): GAGVSQSPRYKVTKRGQDVALRCDPISGHVSLYWYRQALGQGPEFLTYFNYEAQQDKSGLPNDRFSAERPEGSISTLTIQRTEQRDSAMYRCASSLQAANEKLFFGSGTQLSVL.

The rearrangement uses TRBV4-2 and TRBJ2-1; 9 bases line up with TRBD1. The CDR3 loop spans 17 amino acids. V lost 1 base to trimming and J lost 0 bases; unmatched junction nucleotides: 4. Germline lookup yields CDR1 LGHNA and CDR2 YNFKEQ. CDR3 protein: CASSQGPGQGSYNEQFF. The CDR3 DNA follows: TGTGCCAGCAGCCAAGGCCCGGGACAGGGCTCCTACAATGAGCAGTTCTTC.

This sequence joins TRBV4-3 and TRBJ2-1; tentatively, D is TRBD2 (5 bases). Germline assignment: CDR1 LGHNA and CDR2 YSLEER. Trimming removed 5 bases at V and 7 bases at J, with 12 bases between. The CDR3 loop spans 13 amino acids. In DNA form, the CDR3 reads TGCGCCAGCAGCTTTCATAGGGAGAATGAGCAGTTCTTC. Its translation: CASSFHRENEQFF.

This clone was seen just once. V gene TRBV24-1 combines with J gene TRBJ2-1; the match to TRBD2 covers 7 bases. This CDR3 is built from 14 residues. V shed 6 bases and J 5 bases; nucleotides not matched to a gene: 6. Germline V lookup: CDR1 KGHDR, CDR2 SFDVKD. The CDR3 loop reads CATSSPSGDNEQFF. The CDR3 DNA reads as TGTGCCACCAGTAGCCCTAGCGGCGACAATGAGCAGTTCTTC.

This chain joins TRBV5-5 and TRBJ2-1; 8 bases align to TRBD1. V dropped 4 bases and J dropped 9; count of bases not matched to a gene: 6. The CDR3 contains 13 residues. From germline, CDR1 is SGHKS and CDR2 YYEKEE (reference sequence). The CDR3 spells CASSQGAMGEQFF. The CDR3 nucleotides read TGTGCCAGCAGCCAGGGGGCGATGGGTGAGCAGTTCTTC.

The V gene is TRBV6-2 or TRBV6-3, the J gene TRBJ2-7; a possible D gene is TRBD1 (5 bases). The germline V gene encodes CDR1 MNHEY and CDR2 SVGEGT. Trimming took off 5 bases at V and 2 bases at J, with 7 bases between the two ends. The CDR3 length is 12 residues. CDR3 region: CASSPGTYEQYF. In DNA, the CDR3 is TGTGCCAGCAGTCCAGGGACCTACGAGCAGTACTTC.

This clone was picked up one time. The chain has TRBV7-9 and TRBJ2-7, with 8 bases matching TRBD1. The CDR3 runs to 14 residues. V dropped 6 bases and J dropped 3; count of bases not matched to a gene: 7. Per the germline V gene, CDR1 is SEHNR and CDR2 is FQNEAQ (reference sequence). CDR3 sequence reads: CASRPGQANYEQYF. The CDR3 nucleotides read TGTGCCAGCAGGCCGGGACAGGCGAACTACGAGCAGTACTTC.

The chain links TRBV28 to TRBJ2-7, with TRBD1 as a possible D gene (5 bases). The germline CDR1 and CDR2 sequences are MDHEN and SYDVKM. The CDR3 is made up of 17 amino acids. V gave up 5 bases and J gave up 2 bases, with 22 bases separating them. CDR3 coding DNA: TGTGCCAGCAGTCCGAGAACCGCAGGGTATTTCCCCTACGAGCAGTACTTC. Amino acids: CASSPRTAGYFPYEQYF.

The rearrangement uses TRBV2 and TRBJ1-1; TRBD1 matches 9 bases. Germline values: CDR1 SNHLY, CDR2 FYNNEI. V was clipped by 8 bases and J by 12 bases; unmatched bases: 10. This CDR3 is built from 12 residues. Here the CDR3 DNA reads TGTGCCAGCGGGACAGGGTCGGGTTTTACTTTCTTT. Protein sequence: CASGTGSGFTFF.

The chain combines TRBV19 with TRBJ1-2, with TRBD1 identical over 7 bases. V lost 3 bases and J lost 2; bases outside the gene matches: 6. This CDR3 region has 15 residues. Germline loops: CDR1 LNHDA, CDR2 SQIVND (reference sequence). Written as DNA, the CDR3 is TGTGCCAGTAGTATGGGCCAGGGGGTGAACTATGGCTACACCTTC. This gives the protein CASSMGQGVNYGYTF.

CDR3 DNA sequence: TGTGCCAGCAGCGCCTGGACAGACAATTCACCCCTCCACTTT. This translates into CASSAWTDNSPLHF. The rearrangement links TRBV9 to TRBJ1-6; a possible D gene is TRBD1 (6 bases). The CDR3 sequence is 14 residues long. Trimming cost V 3 bases and J 7 bases, with 11 bases left between them. CDR1 is SGDLS, CDR2 YYNGEE, per germline.

The chain uses TRBV7-2 and TRBJ2-5; perhaps TRBD1 as D (5 bases). CDR1 and CDR2 (germline): SGHTA, FQGNSA. The CDR3 covers 13 residues. Trimming cost V 3 bases and J 10 bases, with 15 bases left between them. CDR3 protein: CASSFGPARGQYF. CDR3 coding DNA: TGTGCCAGCAGCTTTGGGCCCGCTAGGGGCCAGTACTTC.

The J gene is TRBJ1-1, the V gene TRBV11-2; 8 bases are a match to TRBD1. This CDR3 region has 16 residues. Trimming at V came to 1 base and at J to 3 bases, leaving 7 bases not matched to a gene. From germline, CDR1 is SGHAT and CDR2 FQNNGV. The CDR3 nucleotides read TGTGCCAGCAGCTTAGTTGCGGGACAGGTCTACACTGAAGCTTTCTTT. Residues: CASSLVAGQVYTEAFF.